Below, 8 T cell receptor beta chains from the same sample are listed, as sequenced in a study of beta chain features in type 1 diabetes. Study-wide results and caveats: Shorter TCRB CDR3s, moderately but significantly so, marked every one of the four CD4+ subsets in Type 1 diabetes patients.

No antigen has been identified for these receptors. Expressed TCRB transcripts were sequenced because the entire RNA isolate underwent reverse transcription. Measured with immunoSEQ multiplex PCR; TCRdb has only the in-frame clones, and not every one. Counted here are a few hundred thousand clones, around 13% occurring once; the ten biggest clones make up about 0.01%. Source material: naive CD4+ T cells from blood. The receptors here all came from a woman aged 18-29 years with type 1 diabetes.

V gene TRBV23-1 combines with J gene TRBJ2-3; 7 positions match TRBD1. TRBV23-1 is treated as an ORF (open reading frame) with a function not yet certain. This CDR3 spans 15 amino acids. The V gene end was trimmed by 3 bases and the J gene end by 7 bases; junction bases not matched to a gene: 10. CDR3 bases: TGCGCCAGCAGTCACTTGACAGGGTGTTGGCATACGCAGTATTTT. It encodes CASSHLTGCWHTQYF.

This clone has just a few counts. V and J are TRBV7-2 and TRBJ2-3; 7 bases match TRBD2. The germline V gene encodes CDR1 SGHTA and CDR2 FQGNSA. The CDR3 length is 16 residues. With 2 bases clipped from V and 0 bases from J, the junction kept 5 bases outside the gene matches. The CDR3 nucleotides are TGTGCCAGCAGCTTATCTAGCGGAGGGAGCACAGATACGCAGTATTTT. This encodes CASSLSSGGSTDTQYF.

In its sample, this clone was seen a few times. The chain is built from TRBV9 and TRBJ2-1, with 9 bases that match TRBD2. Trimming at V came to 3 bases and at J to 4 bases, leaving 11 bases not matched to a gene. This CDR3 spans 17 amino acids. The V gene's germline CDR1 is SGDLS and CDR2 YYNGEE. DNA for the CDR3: TGTGCCAGCAGCGGAGCCAATATAGCGGGGGCATACAATGAGCAGTTCTTC. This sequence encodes CASSGANIAGAYNEQFF.

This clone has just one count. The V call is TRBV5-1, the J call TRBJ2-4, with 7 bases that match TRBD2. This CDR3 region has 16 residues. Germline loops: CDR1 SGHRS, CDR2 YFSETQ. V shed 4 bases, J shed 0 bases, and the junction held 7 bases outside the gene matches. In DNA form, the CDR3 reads TGCGCCAGCAGCCAAGACCTAGCGGTAGCCAAAAACATTCAGTACTTC. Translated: CASSQDLAVAKNIQYF.

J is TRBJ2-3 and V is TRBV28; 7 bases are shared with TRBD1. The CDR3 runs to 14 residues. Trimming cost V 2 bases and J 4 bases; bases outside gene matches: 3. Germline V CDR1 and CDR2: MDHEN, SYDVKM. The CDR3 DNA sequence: TGTGCCAGCAGTTTACCCCAGGGGGCAGATACGCAGTATTTT. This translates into CASSLPQGADTQYF.

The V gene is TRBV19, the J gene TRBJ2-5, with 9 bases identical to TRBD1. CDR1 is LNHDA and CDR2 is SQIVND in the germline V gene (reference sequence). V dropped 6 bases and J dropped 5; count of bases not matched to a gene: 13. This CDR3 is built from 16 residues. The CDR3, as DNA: TGTGCCAGTAGCGAGCGGGGACAGGGTCTATGGGAGACCCAGTACTTC. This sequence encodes CASSERGQGLWETQYF.

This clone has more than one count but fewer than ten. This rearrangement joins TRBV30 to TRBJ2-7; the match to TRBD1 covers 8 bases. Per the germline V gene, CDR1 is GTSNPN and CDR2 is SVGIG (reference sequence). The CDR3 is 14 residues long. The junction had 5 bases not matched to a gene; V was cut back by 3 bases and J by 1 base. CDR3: CAWRRQGASYEQYF. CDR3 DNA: TGTGCCTGGAGGCGGCAGGGGGCATCCTACGAGCAGTACTTC.

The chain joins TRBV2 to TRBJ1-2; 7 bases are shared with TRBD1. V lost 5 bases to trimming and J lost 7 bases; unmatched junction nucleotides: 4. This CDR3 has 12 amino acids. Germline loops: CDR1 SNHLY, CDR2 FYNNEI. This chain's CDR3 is CASSTGVAGYTF. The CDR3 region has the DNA TGTGCCAGCAGTACAGGGGTGGCTGGCTACACCTTC.